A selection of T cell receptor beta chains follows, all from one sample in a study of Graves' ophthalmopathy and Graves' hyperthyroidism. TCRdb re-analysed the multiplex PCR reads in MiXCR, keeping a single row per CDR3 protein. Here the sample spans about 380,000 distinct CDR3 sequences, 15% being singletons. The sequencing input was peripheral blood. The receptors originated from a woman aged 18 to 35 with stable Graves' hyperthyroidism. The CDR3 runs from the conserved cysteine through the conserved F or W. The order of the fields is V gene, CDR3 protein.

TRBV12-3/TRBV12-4	CASSLASGNTEAFF
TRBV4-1	CASSQDGVGEAFF
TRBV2	CASSHPLDESVYEQYF
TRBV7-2	CASRWLGAGGGGEQFF
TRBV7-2	CASSPNSGNEQYF
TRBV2	CASSLWDRGATGELFF
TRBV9	CASSDRPGTGTGNTIYF
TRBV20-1	CSARASTAGLNQPQHF
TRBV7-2	CASSLAGFSYEQYF
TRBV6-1	CASSVRTGLGEQFF
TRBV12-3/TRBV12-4	CASSLRGAGELFF
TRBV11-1	CASSFYAQNTEAFF
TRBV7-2	CASSLAGQDSYEQYF
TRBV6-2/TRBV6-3	CASSYVTGGRQPQHF
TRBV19	CASRPNRNTEAFF
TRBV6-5	CASSLTGFATEAFF